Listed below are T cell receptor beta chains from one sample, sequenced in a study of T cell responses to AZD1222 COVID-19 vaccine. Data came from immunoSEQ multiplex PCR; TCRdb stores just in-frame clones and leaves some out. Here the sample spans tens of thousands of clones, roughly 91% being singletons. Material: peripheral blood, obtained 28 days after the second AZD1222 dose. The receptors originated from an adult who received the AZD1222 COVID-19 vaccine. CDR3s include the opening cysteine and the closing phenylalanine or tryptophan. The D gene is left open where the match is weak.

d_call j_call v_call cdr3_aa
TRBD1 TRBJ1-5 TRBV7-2 CASSSQGTDQPQHF
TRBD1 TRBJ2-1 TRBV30 CAWESGTGVYEQFF
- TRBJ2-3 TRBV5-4 CASSLVGDPTDTQYF
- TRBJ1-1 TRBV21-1 CASSPLDRGYGTEAFF
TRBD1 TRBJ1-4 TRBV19 CASTPQGVTNEKLFF
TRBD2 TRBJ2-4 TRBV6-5 CASSYSGGGAKNIQYF
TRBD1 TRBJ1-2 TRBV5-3 CARSQDQDRAHGYTF
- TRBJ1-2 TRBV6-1 CASSEPNRGYTF
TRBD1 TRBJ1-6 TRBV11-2 CASSPGQGGRYNSPLHF
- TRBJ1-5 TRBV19 CASTLLQGSNQPQHF
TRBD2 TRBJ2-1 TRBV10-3 CAISETSGGADYNEQFF
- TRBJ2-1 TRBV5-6 CASSLDRSYNEQFF
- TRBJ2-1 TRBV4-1 CASSQGAGEAYNEQFF
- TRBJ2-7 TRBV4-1 CASSQDLGTITEQYF
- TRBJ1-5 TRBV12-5 CASGLGGGQPQHF
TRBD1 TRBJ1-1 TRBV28 CASSLSQGASMNTEAFF
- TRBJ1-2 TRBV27 CASSLIGVGGYTF
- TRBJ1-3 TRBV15 CATSRGQDLGNTIYF
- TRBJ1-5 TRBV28 CASYSPGGSNQPQHF
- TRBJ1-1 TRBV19 CASSNVGWTNTEAFF
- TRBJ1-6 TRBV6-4 CASSDSEGSNSPLHF
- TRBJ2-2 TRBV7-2 CASSLGPDGELFF
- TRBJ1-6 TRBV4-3 CASSHDMRGAGSPLHF
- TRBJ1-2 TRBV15 CATSRLDRGTRGGYTF
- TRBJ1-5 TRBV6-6 CASSYSNGPQHF
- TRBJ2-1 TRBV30 CAWSVRPRDEQFF
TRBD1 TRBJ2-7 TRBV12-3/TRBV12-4 CASSWDRDEQYF
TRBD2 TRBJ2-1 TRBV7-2 CASRLDPGDYSNEQFF
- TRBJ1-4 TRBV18 CASSPPGAGEKLFF
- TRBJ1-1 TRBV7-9 CASSFGGSTEAFF
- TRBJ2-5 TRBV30 CAWGGSQETQYF
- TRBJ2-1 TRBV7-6 CASTLSRGFDEQFF
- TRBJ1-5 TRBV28 CASSFRTAYSNQPQHF
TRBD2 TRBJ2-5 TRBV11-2 CASSIPGLAGTLTQYF
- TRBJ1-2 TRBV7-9 CASSVQGWVNYGYTF
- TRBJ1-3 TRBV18 CASSPGNSGNTIYF
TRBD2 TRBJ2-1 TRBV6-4 CASSPNSGGVNEQFF
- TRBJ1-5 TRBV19 CASSILVGLWGSESQPQHF
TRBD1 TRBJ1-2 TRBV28 CASHPGGVGNYGYTF
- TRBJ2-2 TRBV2 CASSVAGTPNTGELFF
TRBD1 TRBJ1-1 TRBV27 CASSPSYRGPMNTEAFF
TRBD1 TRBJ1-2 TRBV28 CASGQGLYGYTF
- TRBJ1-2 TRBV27 CASSQRSGGYGYTF
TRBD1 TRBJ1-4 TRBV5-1 CASSLALVGTVEKLFF
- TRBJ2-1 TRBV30 CAWRTVREQFF
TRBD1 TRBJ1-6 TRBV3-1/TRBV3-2 CASSRGAGGTDSPLHF
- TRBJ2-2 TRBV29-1 CSAGLTGELFF
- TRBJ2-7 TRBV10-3 CAISDRLDDYEQYF
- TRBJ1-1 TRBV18 CASSPSYVGGTEAFF
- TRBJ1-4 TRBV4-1 CASSQGIRAPGGKLFF
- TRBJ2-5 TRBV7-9 CASSIAGFHETQYF
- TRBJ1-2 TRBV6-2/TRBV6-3 CASSPGVLGGYTF
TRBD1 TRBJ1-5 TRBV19 CATRNRGGNQPQHF
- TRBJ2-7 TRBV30 CAWSLTLHEQYF
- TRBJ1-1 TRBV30 CAWSPSRVTEAFF
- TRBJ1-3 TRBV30 CAFRSGNTIYF
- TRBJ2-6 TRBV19 CASSGFRDIQSGANVLTF
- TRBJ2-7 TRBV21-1 CASRGWGPDSLYF
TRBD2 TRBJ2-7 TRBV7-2 CASSYYSASGGRYEQYF
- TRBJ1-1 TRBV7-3 CASSPTTVNTEAFF